The 27 T cell receptor beta chains listed next were all sequenced from one sample in a study of vaccination effects on CD4 cells after COVID-19. The protocol was immunoSEQ multiplex PCR, while the TCRdb copy is restricted to in-frame clones and leaves out a portion. The table shows around 46,000 clones, with around 79% occurring only once. Within the ViraFEST assay, antigen-specific CD4+ T cells underwent expansion with viral peptide pools prior to sequencing. Once cultured for under 11 days, the cells underwent separation to obtain CD4+ T cells. This person caught SARS-CoV-2 sometime from March to December 2020, and PCR testing confirmed the infection. Antigen specificity for these receptors is unknown. The specimen comprised CD4+ T cells from PBMCs cultured with a peptide pool, sampled before COVID-19 vaccination. These receptors were collected from a human donor who had a prior SARS-CoV-2 infection.

The chain links TRBV7-8 to TRBJ1-1; 7 bases are a match to TRBD1. CDR1 SGHVS and CDR2 FQNEAQ come from the germline V gene. This CDR3 has 15 amino acids. Trimming cost V 5 bases and J 2 bases; bases outside gene matches: 8. The CDR3 sequence is CASSPKWDRNTEAFF. CDR3 nucleotide sequence: TGTGCCAGCAGCCCCAAGTGGGACAGAAACACTGAAGCTTTCTTT.

This clone occurred once. The chain couples TRBV3-1 (or the pseudogene TRBV3-2) to TRBJ1-2; D is possibly TRBD1 (5 bases). The CDR3 runs 16 residues. Trimming pared 4 bases from V and 1 base from J, leaving 16 bases between. In germline, CDR1 is LGHDT, CDR2 YNNKEL (reference sequence). DNA of the CDR3: TGTGCCAGCAGCCCTCTAAGACAGCCTTTTAACTATGGCTACACCTTC. This gives the protein CASSPLRQPFNYGYTF.

Only one count was recorded for this clone. The V call is TRBV4-1, the J call TRBJ2-5; 13 bases line up with TRBD2. V was pared by 4 bases and J by 4 bases, with 3 bases of the junction left unmatched. CDR1 is MGHRA, CDR2 YSYEKL, per germline. CDR3 length: 15 amino acids. The CDR3 is CASSPGTSGAETQYF. CDR3 in DNA: TGCGCCAGCAGCCCCGGGACTAGCGGGGCAGAGACCCAGTACTTC.

This rearrangement joins TRBV18 to TRBJ1-4; D uncertain. The CDR3 is 13 amino acids. The V end lost 1 base, the J end lost 8 bases, and 8 bases lay between the germline ends. The V gene's germline CDR1 is KGHSH and CDR2 LQKENI. CDR3 coding DNA: TGTGCCAGCTCACCACTCGAATGGGAAAAACTGTTTTTT. Its translation is CASSPLEWEKLFF. Filled out from reference TRBV18 and TRBJ1-4, the complete variable domain reads NAGVMQNPRHLVRRRGQEARLRCSPMKGHSHVYWYRQLPEEGLKFMVYLQKENIIDESGMPKERFSAEFPKEGPSILRIQQVVRGDSAAYFCASSPLEWEKLFFGSGTQLSVL.

The CDR3 bases are TGTGCCAGCAGCGCGGACAGCCCCGCGAACACCGGGGAGCTGTTTTTT. Amino acid sequence: CASSADSPANTGELFF. The V and J genes are TRBV7-3 and TRBJ2-2; TRBD1 is a possible D gene (6 bases). V was clipped by 5 bases and J by 0 bases, with 13 bases between them. The germline gives CDR1 SGHTA, CDR2 FQGTGA. The CDR3 is 16 residues long. Looking up the rest from reference TRBV7-3 and TRBJ2-2 gives the full variable domain: GAGVSQTPSNKVTEKGKYVELRCDPISGHTALYWYRQSLGQGPEFLIYFQGTGAADDSGLPNDRFFAVRPEGSVSTLKIQRTERGDSAVYLCASSADSPANTGELFFGEGSRLTVL.

The V gene is TRBV3-1 (or the pseudogene TRBV3-2), the J gene TRBJ2-5; TRBD1 or TRBD2 may be the D gene (5 bases each). CDR1 is LGHDT, CDR2 YNNKEL, per germline (reference sequence). CDR3 length: 13 amino acids. Trimming took off 2 bases at V and 4 bases at J, with 8 bases between the two ends. The CDR3 is CASSQTGAETQYF. CDR3 coding DNA: TGTGCCAGCAGCCAAACCGGGGCAGAGACCCAGTACTTC.

V is TRBV2 and J is TRBJ2-2, with D perhaps assigned TRBD1 or TRBD2 (7 bases each). The V end lost 10 bases, the J end lost 5 bases, and 20 bases lay between the germline ends. CDR3 length equals 15 residues. CDR1 and CDR2 (germline): SNHLY, FYNNEI. The CDR3 sequence is CATPRGRELTGELFF. DNA of the CDR3: TGTGCCACCCCTAGGGGGCGGGAGCTTACCGGGGAGCTGTTTTTT.

The rearrangement joins TRBV5-1 to TRBJ1-6; D call uncertain. This CDR3 comprises 15 residues. V lost 0 bases, J lost 10 bases, and 14 bases lay in between. Germline V lookup: CDR1 SGHRS, CDR2 YFSETQ. CDR3 residues: CASSLETPYVSPLHF. The CDR3 DNA is TGCGCCAGCAGCTTGGAGACACCGTATGTCTCACCCCTCCACTTT.

This clone was picked up one time. This sequence joins TRBV7-9 and TRBJ2-3; D call uncertain. V lost 3 bases and J 4 bases, leaving 14 bases between the germline ends. Germline V CDR1 and CDR2: SEHNR, FQNEAQ (reference sequence). The CDR3 has 15 residues. CDR3 loop: CASSLGSLLSDTQYF. CDR3 nucleotide sequence: TGTGCCAGCAGCTTGGGTAGTCTCCTCTCAGATACGCAGTATTTT.

This chain joins TRBV30 and TRBJ1-5, with D perhaps TRBD1 (6 bases). Germline CDR1 is GTSNPN and CDR2 is SVGIG (reference sequence). Deletions cut 5 bases from V and 2 bases from J, with 10 bases between. The CDR3 is 13 amino acids. The CDR3 is CAWGGQRNQPQHF. CDR3 sequence (DNA): TGTGCCTGGGGCGGACAGCGCAATCAGCCCCAGCATTTT.

The sample holds one count of this clone. J is TRBJ2-7 and V is TRBV5-4; 8 nucleotides align to TRBD2. The CDR3 runs 14 residues. Germline V gene sequence: CDR1 SGHNT, CDR2 YYREEE (reference sequence). Germline trimming cut 4 bases from V and 0 bases from J; bases unmatched to any gene: 3. CDR3 nucleotides: TGTGCCAGCAGCCCTACTAGCGGCTCCTACGAGCAGTACTTC. It codes for CASSPTSGSYEQYF. The complete variable domain, with remaining parts taken from reference TRBV5-4 and TRBJ2-7, reads ETGVTQSPTHLIKTRGQQVTLRCSSQSGHNTVSWYQQALGQGPQFIFQYYREEENGRGNFPPRFSGLQFPNYSSELNVNALELDDSALYLCASSPTSGSYEQYFGPGTRLTVT.

V usage is TRBV11-1 and J usage is TRBJ2-3; D gene uncertain. The CDR3 totals 12 residues. V gave up 5 bases and J gave up 5 bases, with 8 bases separating them. Germline CDR1 reads SGHAT; CDR2 reads FQDESV (reference sequence). The CDR3 loop reads CASSQTLDTQYF. The CDR3 DNA reads TGTGCCAGCAGCCAGACCCTAGATACGCAGTATTTT. The whole variable domain, filled in from reference TRBV11-1 and TRBJ2-3, reads EAEVAQSPRYKITEKSQAVAFWCDPISGHATLYWYRQILGQGPELLVQFQDESVVDDSQLPKDRFSAERLKGVDSTLKIQPAELGDSAMYLCASSQTLDTQYFGPGTRLTVL.

The V call is TRBV5-8, the J call TRBJ2-7; D perhaps matches TRBD2 (6 bases). The CDR3 is made up of 15 amino acids. V was shortened by 0 bases and J by 2 bases, with 12 bases between the two germline ends. Germline V gene lookup returns CDR1 SGHTS and CDR2 YDEGEE. This chain's CDR3 is CASSLVGGTPYEQYF. The CDR3 bases are TGTGCCAGCAGCTTGGTAGGCGGGACGCCCTACGAGCAGTACTTC.

The chain joins TRBV5-1 to TRBJ2-5; TRBD2 agrees at 16 bases. CDR3 length equals 17 residues. V shed 4 bases and J 5 bases; nucleotides not matched to a gene: 8. CDR1 is SGHRS, CDR2 YFSETQ, per germline. CDR3 protein: CASSRGTSGRAGETQYF. Written as DNA, the CDR3 is TGCGCCAGCAGCAGAGGGACTAGCGGGAGGGCGGGCGAGACCCAGTACTTC. The complete variable domain, with remaining parts taken from reference TRBV5-1 and TRBJ2-5, reads KAGVTQTPRYLIKTRGQQVTLSCSPISGHRSVSWYQQTPGQGLQFLFEYFSETQRNKGNFPGRFSGRQFSNSRSEMNVSTLELGDSALYLCASSRGTSGRAGETQYFGPGTRLLVL.

This chain joins TRBV4-2 and TRBJ1-1; no firm D call. The ends were cut back, 1 base at V and 1 base at J, with 7 bases in the middle. The CDR3 sequence is 14 residues long. Per the germline V gene, CDR1 is LGHNA and CDR2 is YNFKEQ. The CDR3 region is CASSQAYGNTEAFF. The CDR3 DNA sequence: TGTGCCAGCAGCCAAGCGTACGGGAACACTGAAGCTTTCTTT.

V is TRBV21-1 and J is TRBJ2-7; whether TRBD1, the table's D call, matches the DNA was not checked. TRBV21-1 is designated a pseudogene. This CDR3 is 15 amino acids long. CDR3 sequence: CASSKKSTGFSEQYF. The DNA for the CDR3 is TGTGCCAGCAGCAAAAAATCAACAGGGTTCAGCGAGCAGTACTTC.

J is TRBJ1-1 and V is TRBV7-9; 7 nucleotides match TRBD1. CDR1 and CDR2 (germline): SEHNR, FQNEAQ (reference sequence). CDR3 length equals 17 residues. Trimming took 5 bases from V and 0 from J; bases not matched to a gene: 12. Written as DNA, the CDR3 is TGTGCCAGCAGCCCCGCTGGACAGGCCGTAATGAACACTGAAGCTTTCTTT. This gives the protein CASSPAGQAVMNTEAFF.

This clone occurred once. This chain joins TRBV6-1 and TRBJ1-1, with D perhaps TRBD1 (6 bases). The CDR3 length is 14 residues. Germline V lookup: CDR1 MNHNS, CDR2 SASEGT. The V end lost 2 bases, the J end lost 3 bases, and 10 bases lay between the germline ends. CDR3 in DNA: TGTGCCAGCAGTGAACCCGGACAGTACACTGAAGCTTTCTTT. Protein: CASSEPGQYTEAFF.

V usage is TRBV28 and J usage is TRBJ2-7; 12 positions match TRBD2. This CDR3 comprises 14 residues. Germline CDR1 is MDHEN and CDR2 is SYDVKM. Trimming at V came to 5 bases and at J to 6 bases, leaving 5 bases not matched to a gene. The CDR3 is CASSLAGGPSEQYF. The CDR3 nucleotides read TGTGCCAGCAGTCTAGCGGGAGGGCCTAGCGAGCAGTACTTC.

This clone was observed once. The V gene is TRBV19, the J gene TRBJ2-3; D uncertain. CDR3 length: 15 amino acids. The V end lost 5 bases, the J end lost 3 bases, and 15 bases lay between the germline ends. Germline V gene sequence: CDR1 LNHDA, CDR2 SQIVND (reference sequence). The CDR3 sequence is CASSERQTATDTQYF. The CDR3 DNA is TGTGCCAGTAGTGAGCGCCAAACGGCGACAGATACGCAGTATTTT.

This chain uses TRBV19 with TRBJ2-2; no definite D call. Germline V gene sequence: CDR1 LNHDA, CDR2 SQIVND (reference sequence). The CDR3 totals 14 residues. Trimming shortened V by 5 bases and J by 3 bases, and 10 bases separated the two germline ends. The CDR3 here is CASSSAGDTGELFF. CDR3 coding DNA: TGTGCCAGTAGTTCCGCAGGTGACACCGGGGAGCTGTTTTTT.

The rearrangement uses TRBV29-1 and TRBJ1-2, with D possibly being TRBD1 (6 bases). CDR1 and CDR2 from the germline V gene are SQVTM and ANQGSEA. Trimming shortened V by 3 bases and J by 2 bases, and 19 bases separated the two germline ends. This CDR3 is built from 16 residues. The CDR3 loop reads CSVEGRGANRNYGYTF. CDR3 nucleotide sequence: TGCAGCGTTGAGGGCAGGGGCGCAAACCGGAACTATGGCTACACCTTC.

The chain carries TRBV7-2 and TRBJ2-1; D may be TRBD2 (6 bases). The V end lost 0 bases, the J end lost 3 bases, and 9 bases lay between the germline ends. CDR1 and CDR2 from the germline V gene are SGHTA and FQGNSA. This CDR3 spans 15 amino acids. The DNA of the CDR3 is TGTGCCAGCAGCTTAGCGGGAGGAGTCTACAATGAGCAGTTCTTC. This encodes CASSLAGGVYNEQFF.

The rearrangement joins TRBV19 to TRBJ2-1; 12 positions agree with TRBD2. The length of the CDR3 is 17 residues. With 1 base clipped from V and 1 base from J, the junction kept 2 bases outside the gene matches. Germline V gives CDR1 LNHDA, CDR2 SQIVND (reference sequence). The CDR3 DNA reads as TGTGCCAGTAGTATAGGACTAGCGGGAGTATCCTACAATGAGCAGTTCTTC. The encoded protein is CASSIGLAGVSYNEQFF.

The V gene is TRBV5-1, the J gene TRBJ2-5; D might be TRBD2 (5 bases). Per germline, CDR1 SGHRS and CDR2 YFSETQ. The germline V and J ends were trimmed by 2 bases and 5 bases, with 13 bases remaining between them. The CDR3 has 14 residues. The CDR3 protein is CASSLGLSRETQYF. CDR3 coding DNA: TGCGCCAGCAGCTTAGGACTGTCACGGGAGACCCAGTACTTC.

This clone was picked up a small number of times. V usage is TRBV6-2 or TRBV6-3 and J usage is TRBJ2-3; TRBD2 matches at 9 bases. CDR1 and CDR2 (germline): MNHEY, SVGEGT. This CDR3 has 15 residues. V trimming: 2 bases; J trimming: 3 bases; junction bases outside the gene matches: 3. This CDR3 reads CASSYKAGGTDTQYF. CDR3 coding DNA: TGTGCCAGCAGTTACAAAGCGGGAGGTACAGATACGCAGTATTTT.

The rearrangement joins TRBV6-5 to TRBJ2-2, with D possibly matching TRBD1 (5 bases). Deletions cut 6 bases from V and 6 bases from J, with 17 bases between. The germline V gene has CDR1 MNHEY and CDR2 SVGAGI. This CDR3 comprises 15 residues. CDR3 sequence (DNA): TGTGCCAGCAGGTTACCAGGGAAGCCCGCCGGGGAGCTGTTTTTT. This sequence encodes CASRLPGKPAGELFF.